These T cell receptor beta chains were read from a single sample in a study of T cell repertoires in cytomegalovirus infection. TCRdb called the reads again in MiXCR, with one record for every CDR3 protein. In the table there are around 450,000 distinct CDR3 sequences, around 11% of which are singletons. The sample taken for sequencing was PBMCs. The receptor set was obtained from a human donor in good health (CMV status not recorded). Some clones in this sample may be carry-over from other donors' samples. CDR3s include the opening cysteine and the closing phenylalanine or tryptophan. Each record gives: CDR3 DNA, CDR3 protein, D gene, clone size, V gene, J gene. A D gene is named only where the DNA matches it firmly. Size values are once, few and many counts, or a class for expanded clones, and some rows have none.

DNA: TGTGCCAGCAGTTACCGTACAGGAGCGGGTAGAAGGACCGGGGAGCTGTTTTTT
CDR3: CASSYRTGAGRRTGELFF
D: -
size: many
V: TRBV6-5
J: TRBJ2-2

DNA: TGTGCCAGCAGGGGAAACGACAGGGAGGCTGGCTACACCTTC
CDR3: CASRGNDREAGYTF
D: TRBD1
size: many
V: TRBV7-9
J: TRBJ1-2

DNA: TGTGCCAGCAGTCCTCGGGGGGCCCCCTACGAGCAGTACTTC
CDR3: CASSPRGAPYEQYF
D: -
size: few
V: TRBV28
J: TRBJ2-7

DNA: TGTGCCAGCAGCCAGGAGACTAGCGGGAGCACAGATACGCAGTATTTT
CDR3: CASSQETSGSTDTQYF
D: TRBD2
size: many
V: TRBV7-7
J: TRBJ2-3

DNA: TGTGCCAGTAGTATAGGGCCTCGGGGGGCCAATGAGCAGTTCTTC
CDR3: CASSIGPRGANEQFF
D: -
size: many
V: TRBV19
J: TRBJ2-1

DNA: TGTGCCAGCAGTTTATTAAGTTTTGGGGATAGCAATCAGCCCCAGCATTTT
CDR3: CASSLLSFGDSNQPQHF
D: -
size: -
V: TRBV27
J: TRBJ1-5

DNA: TGCAGCGTCTACACGGGACGGGAGTTCTTC
CDR3: CSVYTGREFF
D: -
size: -
V: TRBV29-1
J: TRBJ2-1

DNA: TGCGCCAGCAGCCTCTACTGGGGGGGACAGGGGGAGAATGAGCAGTTCTTC
CDR3: CASSLYWGGQGENEQFF
D: TRBD1
size: many
V: TRBV4-1
J: TRBJ2-1

DNA: TGTGCCACTTACCCCGGGGGGGCCGGAGAGACCCAGTACTTC
CDR3: CATYPGGAGETQYF
D: TRBD2
size: few
V: TRBV10-3
J: TRBJ2-5

DNA: TGTGCCAGCAGCTCCCAAGGCTCCTATAATTCACCCCTCCACTTT
CDR3: CASSSQGSYNSPLHF
D: -
size: many
V: TRBV5-6
J: TRBJ1-6

DNA: TGTGCCTGGAGTGGGGTGACTAGCGACTACGAGCAGTACTTC
CDR3: CAWSGVTSDYEQYF
D: TRBD2
size: -
V: TRBV30
J: TRBJ2-7

DNA: TGTGCCAGCAGCTCGCCAGGGCTCAATGAGCAGTTCTTC
CDR3: CASSSPGLNEQFF
D: -
size: many
V: TRBV7-3
J: TRBJ2-1

DNA: TGTGCCAGCAGCTTAATGAGGGGGCCAGGGTACACTGAAGCTTTCTTT
CDR3: CASSLMRGPGYTEAFF
D: TRBD1
size: many
V: TRBV7-9
J: TRBJ1-1

DNA: TGTGCCAGCAGTAGGGACAGGGGGTACGGGGCCAACGTCCTGACTTTC
CDR3: CASSRDRGYGANVLTF
D: TRBD1
size: few
V: TRBV12-3/TRBV12-4
J: TRBJ2-6

DNA: TGTGCCAGCAGCCCCTTAGCGGGAGCGGACAATGAGCAGTTCTTC
CDR3: CASSPLAGADNEQFF
D: TRBD2
size: few
V: TRBV5-4
J: TRBJ2-1

DNA: TGCAGCGTTGGGGGCAGAACCTCCTACAATGAGCAGTTCTTC
CDR3: CSVGGRTSYNEQFF
D: -
size: -
V: TRBV29-1
J: TRBJ2-1

DNA: TGCGCCAGCAGCTGGACAGGGAGAAATACTGAAGCTTTCTTT
CDR3: CASSWTGRNTEAFF
D: TRBD1
size: few
V: TRBV5-1
J: TRBJ1-1

DNA: TGTGCCAGCAGTTCCGGACAGGACCCGGGCTACACCTTC
CDR3: CASSSGQDPGYTF
D: TRBD1
size: many
V: TRBV28
J: TRBJ1-2

DNA: TGTGCCAGCAGTCGACACCATTCCTACGAGCAGTACTTC
CDR3: CASSRHHSYEQYF
D: -
size: -
V: TRBV6-2/TRBV6-3
J: TRBJ2-7

DNA: TGTGCCAGCAGGGAGGGAGTCACAGATACGCAGTATTTT
CDR3: CASREGVTDTQYF
D: -
size: -
V: TRBV6-6
J: TRBJ2-3

DNA: TGTGCCAGCACCAGCCCGGGGAGAGATACGCAGTATTTT
CDR3: CASTSPGRDTQYF
D: -
size: many
V: TRBV11-2
J: TRBJ2-3

DNA: TGCAGTGCTAGGAGCGGGAGGGCCTCCTCCTACAATGAGCAGTTCTTC
CDR3: CSARSGRASSYNEQFF
D: TRBD2
size: few
V: TRBV20-1
J: TRBJ2-1

DNA: TGTGCCAGCAGTAAGCCCAGGGAGACCCAGTACTTC
CDR3: CASSKPRETQYF
D: -
size: many
V: TRBV28
J: TRBJ2-5

DNA: TGTGCCAGCAAGGGGCGGGTGAACACTGAAGCTTTCTTT
CDR3: CASKGRVNTEAFF
D: -
size: many
V: TRBV11-2
J: TRBJ1-1

DNA: TGTGCCAGCAGTCGAGCGGGGGAGATTTACAATGAGCAGTTCTTC
CDR3: CASSRAGEIYNEQFF
D: TRBD2
size: many
V: TRBV12-3/TRBV12-4
J: TRBJ2-1

DNA: TGTGCCAGCAGCCCCCGTGTGCAAGAGACCCAGTACTTC
CDR3: CASSPRVQETQYF
D: -
size: -
V: TRBV9
J: TRBJ2-5

DNA: TGTGCCAGCAGCCAAGATAATCGGGCGGCCCAGTATTTT
CDR3: CASSQDNRAAQYF
D: -
size: -
V: TRBV3-1
J: TRBJ2-3

DNA: TGTGCCAGTAGTCCCCGAAAGGACATAGATCAGCCCCAGCATTTT
CDR3: CASSPRKDIDQPQHF
D: -
size: few
V: TRBV19
J: TRBJ1-5

DNA: TGTGCCAGCAGTTACCGTGCCGTGGGCGATGAAAAACTGTTTTTT
CDR3: CASSYRAVGDEKLFF
D: -
size: -
V: TRBV6-6
J: TRBJ1-4

DNA: TGCGCCAGCAGCTCGAGGGCTGGAAGCGGGGAGCTGTTTTTT
CDR3: CASSSRAGSGELFF
D: -
size: -
V: TRBV5-1
J: TRBJ2-2

DNA: TGTGCCAGCAGCCTCGTTCCCCTTGACAGGGGCTATGGCTACACCTTC
CDR3: CASSLVPLDRGYGYTF
D: TRBD1
size: few
V: TRBV3-1
J: TRBJ1-2

DNA: TGTGCCAGCAGCAGGGACAGGGGACGTGATGAGCAGTTCTTC
CDR3: CASSRDRGRDEQFF
D: TRBD1
size: many
V: TRBV6-1
J: TRBJ2-1

DNA: TGCGCCAGCAGCTCGGCCTTGGGACTGGATACTGAAGCTTTCTTT
CDR3: CASSSALGLDTEAFF
D: -
size: -
V: TRBV5-1
J: TRBJ1-1

DNA: TGTGCCACCAGTGATGCTTCATCTAGCAATCAGCCCCAGCATTTT
CDR3: CATSDASSSNQPQHF
D: -
size: many
V: TRBV24-1
J: TRBJ1-5

DNA: TGCAGTGCTAGAGATTCAGACACCTACGAGCAGTACTTC
CDR3: CSARDSDTYEQYF
D: -
size: many
V: TRBV20-1
J: TRBJ2-7

DNA: TGTGCCAGCAGTTACGGTCAATGGGAGGGTCTTGCGGCTTTCTTT
CDR3: CASSYGQWEGLAAFF
D: -
size: many
V: TRBV6-5
J: TRBJ1-1

DNA: TGTGCCACCAGTGTAAGCAGGGACATCCGGGACTTCTCCTACAATGAGCAGTTCTTC
CDR3: CATSVSRDIRDFSYNEQFF
D: -
size: few
V: TRBV24-1
J: TRBJ2-1

DNA: TGTGCCAGCTCACCAGGGCTTTTCGGGGAGACTGAAGCTTTCTTT
CDR3: CASSPGLFGETEAFF
D: -
size: many
V: TRBV18
J: TRBJ1-1

DNA: TGTGCCATCAGGGGCAGCTATAGCAATCAGCCCCAGCATTTT
CDR3: CAIRGSYSNQPQHF
D: -
size: many
V: TRBV10-3
J: TRBJ1-5

DNA: TGTGCCAGCAGCCAAGTTGAGGGTCAGCCCCAGCATTTT
CDR3: CASSQVEGQPQHF
D: -
size: few
V: TRBV4-2
J: TRBJ1-5

DNA: TGTGCCACCCCACTAGCGGGGCCCCCGATCGGGGAGCTGTTTTTT
CDR3: CATPLAGPPIGELFF
D: TRBD2
size: many
V: TRBV10-3
J: TRBJ2-2

DNA: TGCGCCAGCAGCCAAGTAGCGGCTCAAGAGACCCAGTACTTC
CDR3: CASSQVAAQETQYF
D: -
size: -
V: TRBV4-1
J: TRBJ2-5

DNA: TGTGCTAGTGGTTTGGTACTTCTATTGGGACTGAATAGCAATCAGCCCCAGCATTTT
CDR3: CASGLVLLLGLNSNQPQHF
D: -
size: many
V: TRBV12-5
J: TRBJ1-5

DNA: TGCGCCAGCAGTCAATCAGACCCACGCCAGCCCCAGCATTTT
CDR3: CASSQSDPRQPQHF
D: -
size: -
V: TRBV23-1
J: TRBJ1-5

DNA: TGCAGTGCTGGACAGGGGGCGTTCTCCTACGAGCAGTACTTC
CDR3: CSAGQGAFSYEQYF
D: TRBD1
size: many
V: TRBV20-1
J: TRBJ2-7

DNA: TGTGCCAGCAGCCCACTGAGCAGAACCGGGGAGCTGTTTTTT
CDR3: CASSPLSRTGELFF
D: -
size: -
V: TRBV3-1
J: TRBJ2-2

DNA: TGTGCCATCACTACCCCGGGACCCTACGAGCAGTACTTC
CDR3: CAITTPGPYEQYF
D: -
size: many
V: TRBV28
J: TRBJ2-7

DNA: TGTGCCAGCAGTTACTCGCAGGGGGCCCCTCCATATGGCTACACCTTC
CDR3: CASSYSQGAPPYGYTF
D: TRBD1
size: many
V: TRBV6-5
J: TRBJ1-2

DNA: TGTGCCAGTTGGGCACTAGCGGGAGTGAGCAATGAGCAGTTCTTC
CDR3: CASWALAGVSNEQFF
D: TRBD2
size: -
V: TRBV19
J: TRBJ2-1

DNA: TGTGCCAGCAGTTTGACTAGCGGGAGTGTATCCTACGAGCAGTACTTC
CDR3: CASSLTSGSVSYEQYF
D: TRBD2
size: many
V: TRBV28
J: TRBJ2-7

DNA: TGCGCCAGCAGCTCCCAGGCGGAGATTCTCACAGATACGCAGTATTTT
CDR3: CASSSQAEILTDTQYF
D: -
size: -
V: TRBV5-1
J: TRBJ2-3

DNA: TGTGCCAGCAGCTTGGATAGGTCCACAGGTGAGCAGTTCTTC
CDR3: CASSLDRSTGEQFF
D: -
size: few
V: TRBV5-4
J: TRBJ2-1

DNA: TGTGCCAGCAGCTTAGGAGTATCCGAGCAGTACTTC
CDR3: CASSLGVSEQYF
D: -
size: few
V: TRBV5-5
J: TRBJ2-7

DNA: TGTGCCAGCAGTGAAGCAGGGGTCTATGGCTACACCTTC
CDR3: CASSEAGVYGYTF
D: -
size: many
V: TRBV25-1
J: TRBJ1-2